These T cell receptor beta chains were read from a single sample in a study of blood T cell repertoires in COVID-19. Here immunoSEQ multiplex PCR was the method, and the copy in TCRdb shows in-frame clones only, minus some. The sample includes roughly 220,000 clones, 65% to 90% of them seen just once. Material: PBMCs or T cells enriched from blood (not recorded which). Every receptor here comes from a middle-aged woman with acute COVID-19. CDR3s include the opening cysteine and the closing phenylalanine or tryptophan. The order of the fields is J gene, clone size, D gene, V gene, CDR3 DNA, CDR3 protein. The D gene is left open where the match is weak. The size field is filled for only some rows; it gives once, few, many or a size class.

J gene: TRBJ1-2; clone size: .; D gene: TRBD1; V gene: TRBV25-1; CDR3 DNA: TGTGCCAGCAGTGATACAGGCAGGGGGGCTGGCTACACCTTC; CDR3 protein: CASSDTGRGAGYTF
J gene: TRBJ2-1; clone size: .; D gene: TRBD2; V gene: TRBV19; CDR3 DNA: TGTGCCAGTAGTATACTAGCGGGAGGACCCTACAATGAGCAGTTCTTC; CDR3 protein: CASSILAGGPYNEQFF
J gene: TRBJ1-2; clone size: .; D gene: TRBD1; V gene: TRBV28; CDR3 DNA: TGTGCCAGCAGTGTCGACAGGGTTGGCTACACCTTC; CDR3 protein: CASSVDRVGYTF
J gene: TRBJ1-1; clone size: .; D gene: .; V gene: TRBV28; CDR3 DNA: TGTGCCAGCACACCGGGGGGAAAAACTGAAGCTTTCTTT; CDR3 protein: CASTPGGKTEAFF
J gene: TRBJ1-5; clone size: .; D gene: TRBD1; V gene: TRBV18; CDR3 DNA: TGTGCCAGCTCACCGACAGGGTTTAATCAGCCCCAGCATTTT; CDR3 protein: CASSPTGFNQPQHF
J gene: TRBJ2-1; clone size: .; D gene: TRBD1; V gene: TRBV18; CDR3 DNA: TGTGCCAGCTCACTGGACAGGGACAATGAGCAGTTCTTC; CDR3 protein: CASSLDRDNEQFF
J gene: TRBJ1-1; clone size: .; D gene: .; V gene: TRBV18; CDR3 DNA: TGTGCCAGCTCACTCCCCGCAGGGTCGAACACTGAAGCTTTCTTT; CDR3 protein: CASSLPAGSNTEAFF
J gene: TRBJ2-7; clone size: .; D gene: .; V gene: TRBV1; CDR3 DNA: TGCACCAGCAGCCAAGTCCCTATAAGGACCAGGGGGGATGAGCAGTACTTC; CDR3 protein: CTSSQVPIRTRGDEQYF
J gene: TRBJ1-5; clone size: .; D gene: .; V gene: TRBV4-1; CDR3 DNA: TGCGCCAGCAGCCTAGTAATTGGGCAGCGCAATCAGCCCCAGCATTTT; CDR3 protein: CASSLVIGQRNQPQHF
J gene: TRBJ1-5; clone size: .; D gene: .; V gene: TRBV19; CDR3 DNA: TGTGCCAGTAGTATAGCCGCTCAGGTTCGCCGCAATCAGCCCCAGCATTTT; CDR3 protein: CASSIAAQVRRNQPQHF
J gene: TRBJ1-2; clone size: .; D gene: .; V gene: TRBV21-1; CDR3 DNA: TGTGCCAGCAGCAATGGACAGTTCCACTATGGCTACACCTTC; CDR3 protein: CASSNGQFHYGYTF
J gene: TRBJ1-6; clone size: .; D gene: .; V gene: TRBV6-5; CDR3 DNA: TGTGCCAGCAGACAAGAGCGGGGTAATTCACCCCTCCACTTT; CDR3 protein: CASRQERGNSPLHF
J gene: TRBJ1-1; clone size: few; D gene: .; V gene: TRBV5-1; CDR3 DNA: TGCGCCAGCAGCTTGGACATGAACACTGAAGCTTTCTTT; CDR3 protein: CASSLDMNTEAFF
J gene: TRBJ2-7; clone size: few; D gene: .; V gene: TRBV11-3; CDR3 DNA: TGTGCCAGCAGCTTAGAGGCGGGGCTCGCCTACGAGCAGTACTTC; CDR3 protein: CASSLEAGLAYEQYF
J gene: TRBJ2-3; clone size: .; D gene: TRBD1; V gene: TRBV18; CDR3 DNA: TGTGCCAGCTCAGGACAGGAGACAGATACGCAGTATTTT; CDR3 protein: CASSGQETDTQYF
J gene: TRBJ2-1; clone size: .; D gene: .; V gene: TRBV30; CDR3 DNA: TGTGCCTGGAGTGCATCACGGGGGCAGTTCTTC; CDR3 protein: CAWSASRGQFF
J gene: TRBJ2-7; clone size: .; D gene: .; V gene: TRBV7-9; CDR3 DNA: TGTGCCAGCAGTATGCGGGGACACGAGCAGTACTTC; CDR3 protein: CASSMRGHEQYF
J gene: TRBJ2-5; clone size: .; D gene: .; V gene: TRBV18; CDR3 DNA: TGTGCCAGCTCACTTCAACCGGAGGGCCGAGGAGAGACCCAGTACTTC; CDR3 protein: CASSLQPEGRGETQYF
J gene: TRBJ2-3; clone size: .; D gene: TRBD2; V gene: TRBV14; CDR3 DNA: TGTGCCAGCAGCCAAGAGAGCGGGAGGTCCCCAGATACGCAGTATTTT; CDR3 protein: CASSQESGRSPDTQYF
J gene: TRBJ2-2; clone size: .; D gene: .; V gene: TRBV3-1/TRBV3-2; CDR3 DNA: TGTGCCAGCAGCCAAGCGGTTGGTGCGGGTACCGGGGAGCTGTTTTTT; CDR3 protein: CASSQAVGAGTGELFF
J gene: TRBJ2-5; clone size: once; D gene: .; V gene: TRBV18; CDR3 DNA: TGTGCCAGCTCACCTGGTGACTTAGGGACCCAGTACTTC; CDR3 protein: CASSPGDLGTQYF
J gene: TRBJ2-1; clone size: .; D gene: .; V gene: TRBV18; CDR3 DNA: TGTGCCAGCTCACCATCTTCGAGCTCCTACAATGAGCAGTTCTTC; CDR3 protein: CASSPSSSSYNEQFF
J gene: TRBJ2-5; clone size: .; D gene: TRBD1; V gene: TRBV5-1; CDR3 DNA: TGCGCCAGCGCTATTACAGGGGGACAAGAGACCCAGTACTTC; CDR3 protein: CASAITGGQETQYF
J gene: TRBJ2-7; clone size: .; D gene: .; V gene: TRBV28; CDR3 DNA: TGTGCCAGCAGTTTAGTGACAGTAGGGCAAAACGAGCAGTACTTC; CDR3 protein: CASSLVTVGQNEQYF
J gene: TRBJ2-7; clone size: few; D gene: TRBD2; V gene: TRBV9; CDR3 DNA: TGTGCCAGCAGCGTCCTAGCGGACTCCTACGAGCAGTACTTC; CDR3 protein: CASSVLADSYEQYF
J gene: TRBJ2-1; clone size: .; D gene: TRBD1; V gene: TRBV29-1; CDR3 DNA: TGCAGCGCAAGACAGACAGGGGGTAACAATGAGCAGTTCTTC; CDR3 protein: CSARQTGGNNEQFF
J gene: TRBJ1-2; clone size: .; D gene: TRBD1; V gene: TRBV7-9; CDR3 DNA: TGTGCCAGCAGCTTCGGACAGGGGATGAACTATGGCTACACCTTC; CDR3 protein: CASSFGQGMNYGYTF
J gene: TRBJ1-6; clone size: .; D gene: .; V gene: TRBV28; CDR3 DNA: TGTGCCAGCAGAAACAGGGTTGGGCGCTATAATTCACCCCTCCACTTT; CDR3 protein: CASRNRVGRYNSPLHF
J gene: TRBJ1-5; clone size: .; D gene: .; V gene: TRBV20-1; CDR3 DNA: TGCAGTGCTAGAGGGAGAGGTCCCCAGCATTTT; CDR3 protein: CSARGRGPQHF
J gene: TRBJ1-5; clone size: few; D gene: TRBD1; V gene: TRBV6-5; CDR3 DNA: TGTGCCAGCAGTCTACGACAGGGTGGTTTTGAGCCCCAGCATTTT; CDR3 protein: CASSLRQGGFEPQHF
J gene: TRBJ1-1; clone size: .; D gene: TRBD1; V gene: TRBV5-1; CDR3 DNA: TGCGCCAGCAGCTTTGACAGGGCGAGCACTGAAGCTTTCTTT; CDR3 protein: CASSFDRASTEAFF
J gene: TRBJ1-5; clone size: once; D gene: .; V gene: TRBV18; CDR3 DNA: TGTGCCAGCTCACCTGGTGGGGGCAGCAATCAGCCCCAGCATTTT; CDR3 protein: CASSPGGGSNQPQHF
J gene: TRBJ2-7; clone size: once; D gene: TRBD1; V gene: TRBV7-2; CDR3 DNA: TGTGCCAGCAGCCAGAGGACAGGGGGAACATACGAGCAGTACTTC; CDR3 protein: CASSQRTGGTYEQYF
J gene: TRBJ2-1; clone size: .; D gene: TRBD2; V gene: TRBV20-1; CDR3 DNA: TGCAGTGCTAGTCTAGCGGGACATTTTTACAATGAGCAGTTCTTC; CDR3 protein: CSASLAGHFYNEQFF
J gene: TRBJ2-7; clone size: once; D gene: .; V gene: TRBV4-3; CDR3 DNA: TGCGCCAGCAGCCGACAGGGAGGTAGCTACGAGCAGTACTTC; CDR3 protein: CASSRQGGSYEQYF
J gene: TRBJ2-7; clone size: .; D gene: .; V gene: TRBV7-6; CDR3 DNA: TGTGCCAGCAGCTTAGCGGAAGGGGGCGAGCAGTACTTC; CDR3 protein: CASSLAEGGEQYF
J gene: TRBJ1-5; clone size: .; D gene: .; V gene: TRBV18; CDR3 DNA: TGTGCCAGCTCACCATGGGCAGTAAATCAGCCCCAGCATTTT; CDR3 protein: CASSPWAVNQPQHF
J gene: TRBJ2-1; clone size: .; D gene: .; V gene: TRBV29-1; CDR3 DNA: TGCAGCGTTGGGGGAGGGGGGAATGAGCAGTTCTTC; CDR3 protein: CSVGGGGNEQFF
J gene: TRBJ1-4; clone size: few; D gene: .; V gene: TRBV7-2; CDR3 DNA: TGTGCCAGCAGCTCGACAGGAGACCTTGAAAAACTGTTTTTT; CDR3 protein: CASSSTGDLEKLFF
J gene: TRBJ2-3; clone size: .; D gene: .; V gene: TRBV24-1; CDR3 DNA: TGTGCCACCAGTGACGGAGGCTATAGCACAGATACGCAGTATTTT; CDR3 protein: CATSDGGYSTDTQYF
J gene: TRBJ1-5; clone size: .; D gene: .; V gene: TRBV19; CDR3 DNA: TGTGCCAGTAGTGCCAGGGAAAATCAGCCCCAGCATTTT; CDR3 protein: CASSARENQPQHF
J gene: TRBJ2-7; clone size: .; D gene: .; V gene: TRBV6-5; CDR3 DNA: TGTGCCAGCTTTGGCAGCTACGAGCAGTACTTC; CDR3 protein: CASFGSYEQYF
J gene: TRBJ2-1; clone size: .; D gene: TRBD2; V gene: TRBV28; CDR3 DNA: TGTGCCAGCAGTTCTCCCGGGACTAGCGGGAGCTACAATGAGCAGTTCTTC; CDR3 protein: CASSSPGTSGSYNEQFF
J gene: TRBJ2-6; clone size: .; D gene: .; V gene: TRBV5-1; CDR3 DNA: TGCGCCAGCAGCTTGGGGCAGACTTCTGGGGCCAACGTCCTGACTTTC; CDR3 protein: CASSLGQTSGANVLTF
J gene: TRBJ1-2; clone size: .; D gene: TRBD1; V gene: TRBV5-6; CDR3 DNA: TGTGCCAGCAGCTTGAAAGACAGGGCGAGAGGCTACACCTTC; CDR3 protein: CASSLKDRARGYTF
J gene: TRBJ2-3; clone size: .; D gene: TRBD2; V gene: TRBV19; CDR3 DNA: TGTGCCAGTAGCAAATTTAGCGGGGCAAGCACAGATACGCAGTATTTT; CDR3 protein: CASSKFSGASTDTQYF
J gene: TRBJ2-1; clone size: .; D gene: TRBD2; V gene: TRBV11-2; CDR3 DNA: TGTGCCAGCAGCCGCACCGGGACTAGCGGCAATGAGCAGTTCTTC; CDR3 protein: CASSRTGTSGNEQFF
J gene: TRBJ2-2; clone size: few; D gene: TRBD2; V gene: TRBV11-2; CDR3 DNA: TGTGCCAGCAGCTTCGGAATAGGACTAGCCGGGGAGCTGTTTTTT; CDR3 protein: CASSFGIGLAGELFF
J gene: TRBJ1-4; clone size: .; D gene: .; V gene: TRBV18; CDR3 DNA: TGTGCCAGCAGCCAGGAGGGTGTAAGAGAAAAACTGTTTTTT; CDR3 protein: CASSQEGVREKLFF
J gene: TRBJ1-3; clone size: .; D gene: TRBD1; V gene: TRBV5-1; CDR3 DNA: TGCGCCAGCTCTGGGGGGACAGGGGATTTAAGGACTGGAAACACCATATATTTT; CDR3 protein: CASSGGTGDLRTGNTIYF
J gene: TRBJ2-1; clone size: many; D gene: .; V gene: TRBV7-2; CDR3 DNA: TGTGCCAGCAGCTTAGGGACTACCCACGGCAATGAGCAGTTCTTC; CDR3 protein: CASSLGTTHGNEQFF
J gene: TRBJ2-7; clone size: .; D gene: TRBD1; V gene: TRBV9; CDR3 DNA: TGTGCCAGCAGTAAAGGACAGGGAGCCTACGAGCAGTACTTC; CDR3 protein: CASSKGQGAYEQYF
J gene: TRBJ1-5; clone size: once; D gene: TRBD1; V gene: TRBV28; CDR3 DNA: TGTGCCAGCAGTCCCACCCTGGGACAGGGTCAGCCCCAGCATTTT; CDR3 protein: CASSPTLGQGQPQHF
J gene: TRBJ1-5; clone size: few; D gene: .; V gene: TRBV4-3; CDR3 DNA: TGCGCCAGCAGCCAAGAAGCGAGTGGCAGGGAAAATCAGCCCCAGCATTTT; CDR3 protein: CASSQEASGRENQPQHF
J gene: TRBJ2-2; clone size: .; D gene: TRBD2; V gene: TRBV3-1/TRBV3-2; CDR3 DNA: TGTGCCAGCAGCCAATGGAGACCGACTAGCGTGGGCGGGGAGCTGTTTTTT; CDR3 protein: CASSQWRPTSVGGELFF
J gene: TRBJ1-1; clone size: .; D gene: .; V gene: TRBV29-1; CDR3 DNA: TGCAGCGTCCCAGGGTACACTGAAGCTTTCTTT; CDR3 protein: CSVPGYTEAFF
J gene: TRBJ1-6; clone size: .; D gene: TRBD1; V gene: TRBV28; CDR3 DNA: TGTGCCAGCAGCAATGAACAGGGGGCTACCTCCTATAATTCACCCCTCCACTTT; CDR3 protein: CASSNEQGATSYNSPLHF